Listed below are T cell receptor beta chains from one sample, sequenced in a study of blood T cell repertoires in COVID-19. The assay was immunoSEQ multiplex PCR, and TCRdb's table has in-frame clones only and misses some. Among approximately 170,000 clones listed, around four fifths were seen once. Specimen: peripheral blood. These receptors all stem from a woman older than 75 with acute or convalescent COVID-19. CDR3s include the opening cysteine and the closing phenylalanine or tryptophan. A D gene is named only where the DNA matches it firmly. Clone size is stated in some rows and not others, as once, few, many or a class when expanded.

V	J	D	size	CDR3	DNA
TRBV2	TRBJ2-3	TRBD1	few	CASRQGETDTQYF	TGTGCCAGCAGACAGGGGGAAACAGATACGCAGTATTTT
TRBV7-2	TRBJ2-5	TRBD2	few	CASSIPSGGIGTQYF	TGTGCCAGCAGCATACCTAGCGGGGGAATAGGGACCCAGTACTTC
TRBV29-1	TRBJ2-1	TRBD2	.	CSVVLLAGYNEQFF	TGCAGCGTTGTCCTTTTAGCGGGGTACAATGAGCAGTTCTTC
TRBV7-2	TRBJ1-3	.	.	CASSLSASGNTIYF	TGTGCCAGCAGCTTGAGTGCCTCTGGAAACACCATATATTTT
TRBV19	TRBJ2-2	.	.	CASSIRTPAGELFF	TGTGCCAGTAGTATACGGACACCCGCCGGGGAGCTGTTTTTT
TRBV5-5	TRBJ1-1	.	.	CASSPKYRVNTEAFF	TGTGCCAGCAGCCCAAAGTACAGGGTAAACACTGAAGCTTTCTTT
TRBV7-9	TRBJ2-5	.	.	CASSRDSQETQYF	TGTGCCAGCAGCCGAGACAGCCAAGAGACCCAGTACTTC
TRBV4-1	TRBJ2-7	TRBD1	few	CASSQVWTGQGVYEQYF	TGCGCCAGCAGCCAAGTATGGACGGGACAGGGAGTCTACGAGCAGTACTTC
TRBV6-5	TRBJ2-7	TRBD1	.	CASSQGARNEQYF	TGTGCCAGCTCCCAGGGGGCCCGAAACGAGCAGTACTTC
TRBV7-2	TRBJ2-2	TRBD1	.	CASSLSGGAYTGELFF	TGTGCCAGCAGCCTCTCAGGGGGCGCGTACACCGGGGAGCTGTTTTTT
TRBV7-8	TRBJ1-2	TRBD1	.	CASSLRQGEHGYTF	TGTGCCAGCAGCTTAAGACAGGGCGAGCATGGCTACACCTTC
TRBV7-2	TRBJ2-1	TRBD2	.	CASSLGLAGTSSYNEQFF	TGTGCCAGCAGCTTGGGACTAGCGGGGACGAGCTCCTACAATGAGCAGTTCTTC
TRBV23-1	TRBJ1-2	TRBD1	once	CASSHQGGNYGYTF	TGCGCCAGCAGTCACCAGGGGGGTAACTATGGCTACACCTTC
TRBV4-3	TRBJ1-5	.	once	CASSQDIGGGQPQHF	TGCGCCAGCAGCCAAGATATAGGGGGGGGGCAGCCCCAGCATTTT
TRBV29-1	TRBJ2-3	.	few	CSVTFGSTDTQYF	TGCAGCGTTACCTTTGGCAGCACAGATACGCAGTATTTT
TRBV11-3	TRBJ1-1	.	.	CASSLVRGREVSEAFF	TGTGCCAGCAGCTTAGTAAGAGGCAGGGAGGTGAGTGAAGCTTTCTTT
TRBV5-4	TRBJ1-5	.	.	CASSLTPTDSQHF	TGTGCCAGCAGCTTGACCCCGACAGATTCCCAGCATTTT
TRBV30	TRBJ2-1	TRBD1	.	CAWSPTTGEQFF	TGTGCCTGGAGTCCCACGACAGGGGAGCAGTTCTTC
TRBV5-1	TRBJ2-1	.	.	CASSPSTGGDTFF	TGCGCCAGCAGCCCCTCCACAGGGGGGGATACGTTCTTC
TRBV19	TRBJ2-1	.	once	CASRPGAYNEQFF	TGTGCCAGTAGGCCCGGGGCCTACAATGAGCAGTTCTTC
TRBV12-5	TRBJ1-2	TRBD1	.	CASGLAGQGPAGYTF	TGTGCTAGTGGTTTGGCGGGACAGGGTCCTGCCGGCTACACCTTC
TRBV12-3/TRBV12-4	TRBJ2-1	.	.	CASSPRWEQFF	TGTGCCAGCAGTCCCCGGTGGGAGCAGTTCTTC
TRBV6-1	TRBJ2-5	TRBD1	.	CASSEFPSPQTGGRETQYF	TGTGCCAGCAGTGAATTCCCATCTCCTCAGACAGGGGGCAGAGAGACCCAGTACTTC
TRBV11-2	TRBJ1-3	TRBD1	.	CASSQGGAFSGNTIYF	TGTGCCAGCAGCCAGGGGGGCGCTTTCTCTGGAAACACCATATATTTT
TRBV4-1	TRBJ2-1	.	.	CASSLGPYGEQFF	TGCGCCAGCAGCCTGGGCCCTTACGGTGAGCAGTTCTTC
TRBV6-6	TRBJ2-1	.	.	CASSPTAYGTTIYNEQFF	TGTGCCAGCAGTCCGACAGCGTACGGGACAACTATCTACAATGAGCAGTTCTTC
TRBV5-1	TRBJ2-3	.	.	CASSLAAQGFTDTQYF	TGCGCCAGCAGCTTGGCCGCTCAGGGGTTCACAGATACGCAGTATTTT
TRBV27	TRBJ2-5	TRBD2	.	CASRDPGRGGETQYF	TGTGCCAGCAGAGATCCGGGACGGGGAGGGGAGACCCAGTACTTC
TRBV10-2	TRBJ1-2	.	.	CASSDPGTRGDYYGYTF	TGCGCCAGCAGCGACCCCGGGACCAGGGGTGACTACTATGGCTACACCTTC
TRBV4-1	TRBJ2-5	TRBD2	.	CASSPWRESQETQYF	TGCGCCAGCAGCCCGTGGCGGGAGAGTCAAGAGACCCAGTACTTC
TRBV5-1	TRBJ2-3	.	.	CASSPGPGRYTDTQYF	TGCGCCAGCAGCCCGGGTCCAGGGCGCTACACAGATACGCAGTATTTT
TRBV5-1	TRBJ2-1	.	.	CASSGPGVEQFF	TGCGCCAGCAGCGGACCAGGGGTCGAGCAGTTCTTC
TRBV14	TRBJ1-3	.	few	CASSQVNSPSGNTIYF	TGTGCCAGCAGCCAAGTAAATAGTCCCTCTGGAAACACCATATATTTT
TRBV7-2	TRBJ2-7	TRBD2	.	CASSKRGTSGSYEQYF	TGTGCCAGCAGCAAACGGGGGACTAGCGGATCCTACGAGCAGTACTTC
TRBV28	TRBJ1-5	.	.	CASSLLRYHPQHF	TGTGCCAGCAGTCTCCTGAGATATCATCCCCAGCATTTT
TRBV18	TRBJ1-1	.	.	CASSPLVSGGGGEAFF	TGTGCCAGCTCACCATTGGTCTCGGGGGGCGGCGGGGAAGCTTTCTTT